This TCR beta chain came from a study of cytomegalovirus exposure and HLA in healthy donors. The overall study: The Caucasian-associated ancestry cluster held over 65% of around 380 genotyped donors.

Donors likely had unrecorded immune exposures despite being nominally healthy when sampled. A multiplex PCR was run with 60 Vbeta primers and 13 Jbeta primers. Assay used: immunoSEQ multiplex PCR; TCRdb lists only in-frame clones, some missing. In all, the sample yields 95,000 to 150,000 clones. The TCR sequence derives from a man under 40 in good health and CMV-seronegative. The sequenced sample consisted of PBMCs.

The CDR3 protein is CASSLPSNTEAFF. The CDR3 DNA reads TGTGCCAGCAGCTTACCCTCGAACACTGAAGCTTTCTTT. This rearrangement joins TRBV11-2 to TRBJ1-1; unclear D gene. This CDR3 spans 13 amino acids. V was pared by 2 bases and J by 1 base, with 5 bases between. Germline CDR1 reads SGHAT; CDR2 reads FQNNGV.